Presented here are 32 T cell receptor beta chains from one specimen sequenced in a study of blood T cell repertoires in COVID-19. Produced via immunoSEQ multiplex PCR; TCRdb's table is partial and in-frame only. Of about 80,000 clones listed, about four fifths are singletons. The source material was peripheral blood. The source is a human donor in a cohort sampled during active COVID-19.

The CDR3: CASSFSQATEAFF. The CDR3 DNA reads as TGTGCCAGCAGCTTCTCTCAGGCCACTGAAGCTTTCTTT. The gene calls are TRBV11-2 and TRBJ1-1; D gene ambiguous. CDR3 length: 13 amino acids. V dropped 3 bases and J dropped 4 bases, with 9 bases sitting between them. Germline CDR1 and CDR2: SGHAT and FQNNGV.

The chain joins TRBV5-1 to TRBJ1-1; 7 bases match TRBD1. The germline gives CDR1 SGHRS, CDR2 YFSETQ. CDR3 length: 15 amino acids. With V trimmed by 0 bases and J by 2 bases, 4 bases remained unmatched. CDR3 sequence reads: CASSLETGRNTEAFF. As DNA, the CDR3 is TGCGCCAGCAGCTTGGAGACAGGGAGAAACACTGAAGCTTTCTTT.

The rearrangement uses TRBV5-4 and TRBJ1-1, with 9 positions matching TRBD1. V shed 4 bases and J 4 bases; nucleotides not matched to a gene: 5. The V gene's germline CDR1 is SGHNT and CDR2 YYREEE (reference sequence). CDR3 size: 14 residues. The CDR3 DNA is TGTGCCAGCAGCCTGACAGGGGGTGTCACTGAAGCTTTCTTT. Its translation is CASSLTGGVTEAFF.

The chain links TRBV24-1 to TRBJ2-1; D is perhaps TRBD2 (5 bases). CDR1 KGHDR and CDR2 SFDVKD come from the germline V gene. The CDR3 is 15 amino acids. Trimming shortened V by 10 bases and J by 3 bases, and 18 bases separated the two germline ends. The CDR3 bases are TGTGCCACAGGCCCCCGAGGGAGAGGCTACAATGAGCAGTTCTTC. Translation gives CATGPRGRGYNEQFF.

The chain combines TRBV6-2 or TRBV6-3 with TRBJ2-7; the D gene is possibly TRBD2 (5 bases). Trimming stripped 6 bases from V and 2 bases from J, with 11 bases between. The CDR3 spans 13 residues. Per the germline V gene, CDR1 is MNHEY and CDR2 is SVGEGT. CDR3 sequence reads: CASSPMRAYEQYV. CDR3 DNA sequence: TGTGCCAGCAGCCCGATGAGGGCCTACGAGCAGTACGTC.

The chain uses TRBV19 and TRBJ2-7; 14 bases are shared with TRBD2. Germline V CDR1 and CDR2: LNHDA, SQIVND (reference sequence). CDR3 size: 20 residues. Losses at the gene ends were 1 base for V and 0 bases for J; bases not matched to a gene: 11. DNA of the CDR3: TGTGCCAGTAGTATAGTCGGACTAGCGGGGGGTCCTTCTAGCTCCTACGAGCAGTACTTC. Translation gives CASSIVGLAGGPSSSYEQYF.

The chain uses TRBV7-9 and TRBJ2-1, with D possibly being TRBD1 (6 bases). CDR3 size: 16 residues. The germline gives CDR1 SEHNR, CDR2 FQNEAQ (reference sequence). Deletions cut 5 bases from V and 3 bases from J, with 17 bases between. The CDR3 region is CASSPSWTAIYNEQFF. CDR3 bases: TGTGCCAGCAGCCCTTCATGGACAGCGATCTACAATGAGCAGTTCTTC.

The chain is built from TRBV19 and TRBJ2-5; perhaps TRBD1 as D (6 bases). Germline values: CDR1 LNHDA, CDR2 SQIVND (reference sequence). V lost 3 bases, J lost 2 bases, and 10 bases lay in between. This CDR3 has 14 residues. CDR3 region: CASSIWDKQETQYF. Here the CDR3 DNA reads TGTGCCAGTAGTATCTGGGACAAACAAGAGACCCAGTACTTC.

There are a few counts of this clone. DNA of the CDR3: TGCGCCAGCAGCCAAGATCGCGGTGATCCGTCCACAGATACGCAGTATTTT. Encoded protein: CASSQDRGDPSTDTQYF. The rearrangement links TRBV4-1 to TRBJ2-3; D not resolved. The germline V and J ends were trimmed by 0 bases and 2 bases, with 15 bases remaining between them. The CDR3 runs 17 residues. The germline V gene encodes CDR1 MGHRA and CDR2 YSYEKL.

J is TRBJ2-3 and V is TRBV27; D call uncertain. V was trimmed by 6 bases and J by 4 bases, leaving 14 bases between them. The CDR3 consists of 14 residues. The germline CDR1 and CDR2 sequences are MNHEY and SMNVEV (reference sequence). DNA for the CDR3: TGTGCCAGCAGCCCTCGGAGTTTGGCAGATACGCAGTATTTT. The encoded protein is CASSPRSLADTQYF.

The gene calls are TRBV4-1 and TRBJ1-4, with D hard to call. The V end lost 0 bases, the J end lost 1 base, and 6 bases lay between the germline ends. Germline V gene lookup returns CDR1 MGHRA and CDR2 YSYEKL. There are 15 residues in the CDR3. As DNA, the CDR3 is TGCGCCAGCAGCCAAGAATCAGGAACTAATGAAAAACTGTTTTTT. This codes for CASSQESGTNEKLFF.

The chain combines TRBV5-4 with TRBJ2-3; 15 bases are shared with TRBD2. CDR3 length: 16 residues. The germline V gene has CDR1 SGHNT and CDR2 YYREEE (reference sequence). V shed 5 bases and J 6 bases; nucleotides not matched to a gene: 7. The CDR3 spells CASSSGLAGGMDTQYF. DNA of the CDR3: TGTGCCAGCAGTTCGGGACTAGCGGGGGGTATGGATACGCAGTATTTT.

The chain uses TRBV6-1 and TRBJ1-4, with 9 bases lining up with TRBD1. The CDR3 loop spans 16 amino acids. The germline gives CDR1 MNHNS, CDR2 SASEGT. The trim removed 2 bases at V and 6 bases at J, leaving 7 bases unmatched. CDR3 nucleotide sequence: TGTGCCAGCAGTGAATCGGGGGGACAGGGTGATGAAAAACTGTTTTTT. It specifies CASSESGGQGDEKLFF.

As DNA, the CDR3 is TGCGCCAGCAGCCAAGCGACGACAGGGACCTACGAGCAGTACGTC. This encodes CASSQATTGTYEQYV. The chain employs TRBV4-1 and TRBJ2-7, with TRBD1 matching 7 bases. Trimming removed 1 base from V and 2 bases from J; junction bases left unmatched: 5. The CDR3 loop spans 15 amino acids. Germline CDR1 and CDR2: MGHRA and YSYEKL.

The V and J genes are TRBV27 and TRBJ1-1; possibly TRBD1 for D (5 bases). Trimming left V 1 base short and J 4 bases short, with 10 bases between. There are 14 residues in the CDR3. Germline CDR1 MNHEY, CDR2 SMNVEV (reference sequence). CDR3 DNA sequence: TGTGCCAGCAGTTTATACGGGGGAGGCACTGAAGCTTTCTTT. Residues: CASSLYGGGTEAFF.

This rearrangement joins TRBV5-5 to TRBJ1-1, with D unresolved. CDR1 SGHKS and CDR2 YYEKEE come from the germline V gene (reference sequence). CDR3 length: 14 amino acids. V was trimmed by 1 base and J by 4 bases, leaving 11 bases between them. The DNA for the CDR3 is TGTGCCAGCAGCTTGACGCGGGGAGTCACTGAAGCTTTCTTT. Encoded protein: CASSLTRGVTEAFF.

The J gene is TRBJ2-7, the V gene TRBV4-1, with D unclear. The CDR3 is 14 amino acids. From germline, CDR1 is MGHRA and CDR2 YSYEKL. V lost 1 base and J lost 2, with 9 bases in between. The CDR3 nucleotides are TGCGCCAGCAGCCAAGCTATCCGGGCCTACGAGCAGTACGTC. Translating gives CASSQAIRAYEQYV.

This chain joins TRBV3-1 (or the pseudogene TRBV3-2) and TRBJ1-1; D uncertain. Trimming stripped 4 bases from V and 0 bases from J, with 15 bases between. CDR3 size: 16 residues. Looked up from germline, CDR1 is LGHDT and CDR2 is YNNKEL (reference sequence). CDR3 in DNA: TGTGCCAGCAGCCTTTCCTACAGTTACATGAACACTGAAGCTTTCTTT. Protein product: CASSLSYSYMNTEAFF.

The chain couples TRBV7-2 to TRBJ2-1, with 9 nucleotides matching TRBD2. V lost 4 bases and J lost 10; bases outside the gene matches: 11. Germline CDR1 and CDR2: SGHTA and FQGNSA. The CDR3 has 15 residues. CDR3 sequence: CASSSRASGDREQFF. In DNA form, the CDR3 reads TGTGCCAGCAGCTCCCGGGCTAGCGGGGATCGGGAGCAGTTCTTC.

The chain couples TRBV6-6 to TRBJ2-2; 15 positions agree with TRBD2. This CDR3 has 18 amino acids. Trimming cost V 5 bases and J 5 bases; bases outside gene matches: 9. The germline CDR1 and CDR2 sequences are MNHNY and SVGAGI (reference sequence). The CDR3 loop reads CASSPGLAGGPRTGELFF. The DNA of the CDR3 is TGTGCCAGCAGTCCCGGACTAGCGGGAGGGCCACGAACCGGGGAGCTGTTTTTT.

The rearrangement joins TRBV6-5 to TRBJ1-1; weak D call: TRBD1 (5 bases). The germline V and J ends were trimmed by 2 bases and 3 bases, with 13 bases remaining between them. Germline V gene data show CDR1 as MNHEY and CDR2 as SVGAGI. The CDR3 has 15 residues. The CDR3 nucleotides read TGTGCCAGCAGTTACGGACTAACAGGCCACACTGAAGCTTTCTTT. Protein product: CASSYGLTGHTEAFF.

The rearrangement joins TRBV7-2 to TRBJ1-2, with TRBD1 identical over 9 bases. CDR1 and CDR2 from the germline V gene are SGHTA and FQGNSA. The CDR3 contains 15 residues. The trim removed 6 bases at V and 3 bases at J, leaving 8 bases unmatched. CDR3 DNA sequence: TGTGCCAGCAGACCTAGAACAGGGGGCGACTATGGCTACACCTTC. Encoded protein: CASRPRTGGDYGYTF.

The chain joins TRBV11-2 to TRBJ2-2; 9 nucleotides line up with TRBD2. Trimming took 4 bases from V and 8 from J; bases not matched to a gene: 8. There are 15 residues in the CDR3. The germline V gene encodes CDR1 SGHAT and CDR2 FQNNGV. CDR3: CASSSGLADLGELFF. The CDR3 DNA follows: TGTGCCAGCAGCTCGGGACTAGCCGATCTGGGGGAGCTGTTTTTT.

The V and J genes are TRBV7-9 and TRBJ1-3; 8 bases map to TRBD1. Looked up from germline, CDR1 is SEHNR and CDR2 is FQNEAQ (reference sequence). The V gene end was trimmed by 4 bases and the J gene end by 0 bases; junction bases not matched to a gene: 8. CDR3 length: 17 amino acids. The CDR3 DNA reads as TGTGCCAGCAGCTCCCAAGCCGGACAGGGCTCTGGAAACACCATATATTTT. Translating gives CASSSQAGQGSGNTIYF.

The chain couples TRBV5-1 to TRBJ1-1; a weak D match, TRBD1 (6 bases). V was trimmed by 0 bases and J by 4 bases, leaving 13 bases between them. Germline V gives CDR1 SGHRS, CDR2 YFSETQ. The CDR3 length is 15 residues. CDR3 protein: CASSLGNRESTEAFF. The CDR3 coding sequence is TGCGCCAGCAGCTTGGGGAACAGGGAATCCACTGAAGCTTTCTTT.

V and J are TRBV24-1 and TRBJ2-7, with 11 bases fitting TRBD2. Looked up from germline, CDR1 is KGHDR and CDR2 is SFDVKD. J was trimmed by 1 base and V by 8 bases; bases with no gene match: 9. The CDR3 totals 16 residues. CDR3 in amino acids: CATKGSGRARSYEQYV. The CDR3 nucleotides are TGTGCCACCAAGGGTAGCGGGAGGGCCAGATCCTACGAGCAGTACGTC.

This clone was observed a single time. This chain uses TRBV3-1 (or the pseudogene TRBV3-2) with TRBJ2-1; TRBD2 agrees at 7 bases. Germline CDR1 reads LGHDT; CDR2 reads YNNKEL (reference sequence). J lost 2 bases, V lost 4 bases, and 2 bases had no gene match. CDR3 size: 14 residues. The CDR3 region has the DNA TGTGCCAGCAGCCTAAGCGGGGCCTACAATGAGCAGTTCTTC. Translated, it gives CASSLSGAYNEQFF.

This chain joins TRBV3-1 (or the pseudogene TRBV3-2) and TRBJ2-7; 12 nucleotides agree with TRBD2. The CDR3 has 22 residues. V shed 0 bases, J shed 2 bases, and the junction held 20 bases outside the gene matches. From germline, CDR1 is LGHDT and CDR2 YNNKEL (reference sequence). The DNA for the CDR3 is TGTGCCAGCAGCCAAGATAGTGGAACTAGCGGGAGGTTACTTATCCTAACCTACGAGCAGTACGTC. Protein: CASSQDSGTSGRLLILTYEQYV.

This rearrangement joins TRBV7-2 to TRBJ1-6, with 10 bases aligning to TRBD1. The CDR3 is 19 residues long. Unmatched junction bases numbered 13, after V lost 0 bases and J lost 8 bases. In germline, CDR1 is SGHTA, CDR2 FQGNSA. CDR3 amino acids: CASSLATGGMVVGDSPLHF. CDR3 sequence (DNA): TGTGCCAGCAGCTTAGCGACAGGGGGCATGGTAGTCGGAGATTCACCCCTCCACTTT.

The V gene is TRBV6-5, the J gene TRBJ2-3, with 9 bases aligning to TRBD2. The CDR3 has 14 residues. Germline assignment: CDR1 MNHEY and CDR2 SVGAGI. J lost 4 bases, V lost 6 bases, and 5 bases had no gene match. DNA of the CDR3: TGTGCCAGCAGAATAGCGGGAGTCCCAGATACGCAGTATTTT. Translation gives CASRIAGVPDTQYF.

This clone was seen just once. The genes are TRBV5-6 and TRBJ2-3; a possible D gene is TRBD2 (6 bases). V was clipped by 1 base and J by 4 bases, with 16 bases between them. The CDR3 covers 16 residues. Germline CDR1 is SGHDT and CDR2 is YYEEEE. The CDR3 sequence: CASSLLEGQRPDTQYF. Written as DNA, the CDR3 is TGTGCCAGCAGCTTGTTGGAGGGTCAGCGGCCAGATACGCAGTATTTT.

V is TRBV6-1 and J is TRBJ1-6, with D perhaps TRBD1 (5 bases). The V gene's germline CDR1 is MNHNS and CDR2 SASEGT. The CDR3 is 18 residues long. Trimming stripped 4 bases from V and 0 bases from J, with 16 bases between. CDR3 DNA sequence: TGTGCCAGCAGTGGCCAGGGTCAGGCGAGCTCCTATAATTCACCCCTCCACTTT. Translating it yields CASSGQGQASSYNSPLHF.